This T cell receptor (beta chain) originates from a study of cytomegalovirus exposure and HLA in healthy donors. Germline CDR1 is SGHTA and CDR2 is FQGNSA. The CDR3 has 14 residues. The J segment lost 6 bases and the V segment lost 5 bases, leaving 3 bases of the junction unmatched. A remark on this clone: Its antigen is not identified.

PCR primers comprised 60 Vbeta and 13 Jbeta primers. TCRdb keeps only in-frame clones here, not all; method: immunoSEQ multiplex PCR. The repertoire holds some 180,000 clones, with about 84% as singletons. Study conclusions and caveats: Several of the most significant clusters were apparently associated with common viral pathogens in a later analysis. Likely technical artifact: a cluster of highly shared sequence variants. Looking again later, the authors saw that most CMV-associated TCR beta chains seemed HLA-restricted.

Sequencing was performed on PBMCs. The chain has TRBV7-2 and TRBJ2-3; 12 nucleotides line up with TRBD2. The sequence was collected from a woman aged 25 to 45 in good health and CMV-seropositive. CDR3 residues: CASSRLAGEDTQYF. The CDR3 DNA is TGTGCCAGCAGCAGACTAGCGGGAGAGGATACGCAGTATTTT.